This record looks at one TCR beta chain sequence and its context. The specificity of this receptor is unknown. No base qualities exist here, and no much larger clone lies one base off it. The junction carries 2 bases between V and J, which are trimmed by 2 bases and 4 bases respectively. CDR1 and CDR2 are read off the germline V gene as SGHTS and YDEGEE. There are 11 amino acids in the CDR3, from cysteine to phenylalanine inclusive. Only the CDR3 DNA is retained, 33 bases long and in frame from the first base. These data are taken from a study of cytomegalovirus exposure and HLA in healthy donors (dated by TCRdb to 2015 to 2018). Context from the whole study: According to a later analysis, the roughly 130 validation repertoires were produced on the same platform as the approximately 600 repertoires of the first cohort. The aim of the study was to test whether cataloging public T cell receptors could identify signatures of past pathogen exposure. Besides the first cohort of roughly 640 subjects, a separate validation cohort made up of over a hundred different subjects was used. To predict cytomegalovirus infection status, the study brought together high-throughput TCR immunosequencing, statistical association of individual TCRs with disease status, and machine learning. Results and caveats for the whole study, not just this receptor: A later analysis lacked HLA typing for the validation cohort, so it scored co-occurrence in that cohort across all 120 repertoires. The authors suggested that the approach could potentially be generalized to other disease states and immunological phenotypes. Most TCR sequences were seen in very few donors, while some public TCRs were found in many individuals. The study listed 150 to 200 TCR beta chains as associated with cytomegalovirus. In vitro tests confirmed that a few of the cytomegalovirus-associated TCR beta chains recognize cytomegalovirus antigens. Cytomegalovirus status was reported to be diagnosed by the classifier with high specificity and sensitivity in both the original and validation cohorts. Subsequent analysis determined that TCRs grouped into clusters in the first cohort also showed a tendency toward co-occurrence across the approximately 120 validation repertoires, and approximately 94% of cluster scores exceeded 0.

Separate from the roughly 650-subject first cohort, the validation cohort of roughly 130 subjects was the group to which the donors belonged. Library preparation employed the immunoSEQ multiplex PCR assay. Turning to the authors' computational methods: To diagnose cytomegalovirus status from the catalog of TCR beta chain sequences, a statistical classification framework was built. TCRdb took over this immuneACCESS table, retaining in-frame rearrangements with V and J assigned. Such tables are incomplete; in checked studies, under half of the missing clones stem from an unresolved V gene, and the remainder is unexplained. V, J and clone size reflect that table, while D and trimming were determined from the DNA. For this sample there are fewer than 200,000 clones; 86% appear just once. Together, the top ten hold 4.5% to 7% of the sample.

Sequencing was carried out using PBMCs. The receptor was isolated from a woman in her thirties in good health and CMV-seronegative. Here the chain combines TRBV5-8 and TRBJ2-3; the D gene remains uncertain. The sequence in DNA is TGTGCCAGCAGCTTAGCAGATACGCAGTATTTT. Translated, this gives CASSLADTQYF.